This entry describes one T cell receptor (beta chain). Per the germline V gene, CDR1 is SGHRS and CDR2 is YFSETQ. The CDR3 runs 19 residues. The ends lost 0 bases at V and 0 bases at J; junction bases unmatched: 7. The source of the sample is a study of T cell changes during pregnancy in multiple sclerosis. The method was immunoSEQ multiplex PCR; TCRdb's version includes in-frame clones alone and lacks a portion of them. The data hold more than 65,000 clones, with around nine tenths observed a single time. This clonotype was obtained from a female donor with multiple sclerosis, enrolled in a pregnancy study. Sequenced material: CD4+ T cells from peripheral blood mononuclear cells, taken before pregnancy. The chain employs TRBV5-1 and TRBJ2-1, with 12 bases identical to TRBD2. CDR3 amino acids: CASSLVTSGGISSYNEQFF. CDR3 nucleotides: TGCGCCAGCAGCTTGGTAACTAGCGGGGGGATAAGCTCCTACAATGAGCAGTTCTTC.